These 19 T cell receptor beta chains were all obtained from the same sample, sequenced in a study of monozygotic twins with inflammatory bowel disease. TCRdb reprocessed the 5' RACE reads, keeping one entry per CDR3 protein, no DNA. Recorded here are some 200,000 distinct CDR3 sequences; the top ten clones represent 1.5% to 2%. The source material was blood. The receptor source for this set is a human donor with ulcerative colitis or Crohn's disease, or a healthy co-twin of an affected twin (not recorded which).

V and J are TRBV21-1 and TRBJ2-7; the TRBD1 assignment by TCRdb is unverifiable without DNA. TRBV21-1 is termed a pseudogene. This CDR3 comprises 14 residues. CDR3 region: CASSKLGGGYEQYF.

The chain combines TRBV3-1 with TRBJ2-3. The V gene's germline CDR1 is LGHDT and CDR2 YNNKEL (reference sequence). The CDR3 is 13 amino acids. CDR3 sequence reads: CASSQRRTDTQYF.

This chain joins TRBV12-3 or TRBV12-4 and TRBJ1-6; the D call from TCRdb, TRBD1, cannot be confirmed without DNA. This CDR3 is built from 13 residues. The chain's CDR3 is CASSIAGDSPLHF.

The chain has TRBV9 and TRBJ1-5; checking the TCRdb D call of TRBD1 is not possible without DNA. Germline V gene data show CDR1 as SGDLS and CDR2 as YYNGEE. The CDR3 length is 14 residues. CDR3 sequence reads: CASSVNTGNQPQHF.

The V call is TRBV5-1, the J call TRBJ2-7; the TCRdb D gene call, TRBD2, has no DNA to confirm it. Germline lookup yields CDR1 SGHRS and CDR2 YFSETQ. This CDR3 has 15 residues. CDR3 loop: CASSYSALAGYEQYF.

The V gene is TRBV5-6, the J gene TRBJ2-5; TCRdb's D call of TRBD2 is untestable without DNA. The CDR3 is 14 amino acids. The germline gives CDR1 SGHDT, CDR2 YYEEEE. This chain's CDR3 is CASSRDGEGETQYF.

The chain uses TRBV25-1 and TRBJ2-3; TCRdb outputs TRBD1, but without DNA this stays unchecked. There are 17 residues in the CDR3. Germline V gene lookup returns CDR1 MGHDK and CDR2 SYGVNS. The CDR3 loop is CASSARGRGGVSDTQYF.

This chain connects TRBV7-7 to TRBJ2-2. The CDR3 sequence is 11 residues long. Germline lookup yields CDR1 SSHAT and CDR2 FNYEAQ (reference sequence). The CDR3 region is CASSLDGELFF.

The rearrangement joins TRBV4-1 to TRBJ2-7; TCRdb outputs TRBD1, but without DNA this stays unchecked. Germline assignment: CDR1 MGHRA and CDR2 YSYEKL. This CDR3 has 16 residues. This chain's CDR3 is CASSYITGTGSYEQYF.

The gene calls are TRBV12-3 or TRBV12-4 and TRBJ1-6. CDR3 length: 14 residues. The CDR3: CASSPGRVNSPLHF.

CDR3 sequence: CASKRPLATDTQYF. The chain carries TRBV10-2 and TRBJ2-3; TCRdb gives TRBD2 as the D gene, but with no DNA this cannot be confirmed. The CDR3 runs to 14 residues. Germline CDR1 and CDR2: WSHSY and SAAADI.

The chain uses TRBV5-1 and TRBJ1-3. Germline assignment: CDR1 SGHRS and CDR2 YFSETQ. This CDR3 contains 15 residues. The CDR3 sequence: CASSLGQAELGTIYF.

This chain uses TRBV11-2 with TRBJ2-3; TCRdb's D gene call, TRBD1, goes unchecked for lack of DNA. Germline CDR1 and CDR2: SGHAT and FQNNGV. The CDR3 extends over 17 amino acids. CDR3 loop: CASTRLRGGGGTDTQYF.

The chain uses TRBV5-5 and TRBJ2-4. Germline CDR1 SGHKS, CDR2 YYEKEE (reference sequence). CDR3 size: 14 residues. CDR3 residues: CASSFGAAKNIQYF.

The chain combines TRBV10-3 with TRBJ1-5; TCRdb proposes TRBD1, but this gene call is untestable without DNA. Germline values: CDR1 ENHRY, CDR2 SYGVKD. The CDR3 extends over 15 amino acids. The CDR3 loop reads CAISKDRADNQPQHF.

The rearrangement joins TRBV15 to TRBJ1-2. Germline-derived CDR1 and CDR2 are LNHNV and YYDKDF (reference sequence). This CDR3 comprises 16 residues. The CDR3 sequence: CATSSSWQAVVYGYTF.

The CDR3 here is CASSQGPVAFRLYEQYF. V usage is TRBV3-1 and J usage is TRBJ2-7; the TCRdb call, TRBD1, lacks DNA for checking. The CDR3 length is 17 residues. The germline gives CDR1 LGHDT, CDR2 YNNKEL (reference sequence).

CDR3 loop: CASSRGDRPTDTQYF. The chain recombines TRBV5-4 with TRBJ2-3; TCRdb lists TRBD1, though no DNA is available to test this call. CDR1 SGHNT and CDR2 YYREEE come from the germline V gene (reference sequence). CDR3 length: 15 amino acids.

The CDR3 loop reads CSARVGEWVQPQHF. The rearrangement links TRBV20-1 to TRBJ1-5; absent DNA, TCRdb's TRBD1 call cannot be checked. This CDR3 region has 14 residues. In germline, CDR1 is DFQATT, CDR2 SNEGSKA (reference sequence).